The rows below give T cell receptor beta chains drawn from one sample of a study of CXCR3-negative and CXCR3-positive naive CD8 T cells. One entry per CDR3 protein, without DNA, is what TCRdb gives after re-calling the 5' RACE reads. This sample's clone table lists some 150,000 distinct CDR3 sequences. The specimen sequenced was naive CXCR3+ CD8+ T cells from blood. The receptors were sampled from a human donor in good health. Some clones in this sample may be carry-over from other donors' samples. Both conserved end residues are part of each CDR3.

v_gene	j_gene	CDR3aa
TRBV7-9	TRBJ2-1	CASRTSGRQEQFF
TRBV19	TRBJ2-1	CASSIGAINNEQFF
TRBV6-5	TRBJ2-1	CASSPHSSSYNEQFF
TRBV15	TRBJ2-5	CATSRVSGGFGEETQYF
TRBV2	TRBJ2-7	CASRPPQGATYEQYF
TRBV7-9	TRBJ2-3	CASRSRRTNTDTQYF
TRBV29-1	TRBJ2-7	CSVDTDRNYEQYF
TRBV12-3/TRBV12-4	TRBJ1-2	CASSHTRLGGYTF
TRBV27	TRBJ2-1	CASSTPEVRSYNEQFF
TRBV28	TRBJ2-5	CASLANWETQYF
TRBV28	TRBJ1-1	CASRPGLGGMNTEAFF
TRBV12-3/TRBV12-4	TRBJ1-5	CASSLAAHQPQHF
TRBV19	TRBJ1-5	CASSIKTGNQPQHF
TRBV7-9	TRBJ1-3	CASSPTGATYSGNTIYF
TRBV7-9	TRBJ1-1	CASSPPLDTEAFF
TRBV28	TRBJ1-5	CASSLGVYGVGQPQHF
TRBV14	TRBJ2-5	CASSKRDPTFEETQYF
TRBV5-1	TRBJ2-5	CASSETGGETQYF
TRBV7-9	TRBJ2-3	CASSLVDSSTDTQYF
TRBV7-2	TRBJ2-5	CASSLAGDKTQYF
TRBV29-1	TRBJ2-3	CSGSGASTDTQYF
TRBV7-2	TRBJ1-2	CASSLVETGVPNGYTF
TRBV29-1	TRBJ1-1	CSVQYLNTEAFF
TRBV5-1	TRBJ2-1	CASSLNRVQSYNEQFF
TRBV10-3	TRBJ2-1	CAIRGGLYNEQFF
TRBV29-1	TRBJ2-7	CSVGRATYEQYF
TRBV29-1	TRBJ2-1	CSVGGAEESSYNEQFF
TRBV20-1	TRBJ2-2	CSAIWSLTGELFF
TRBV7-9	TRBJ2-1	CASSLGQGLNEQFF
TRBV29-1	TRBJ2-1	CSVPGQGMLNEQFF
TRBV5-1	TRBJ2-7	CASSFVGSYEQYF
TRBV15	TRBJ2-5	CATSRDWGPLQETQYF
TRBV7-9	TRBJ2-7	CASSLGGIGVYEQYF
TRBV20-1	TRBJ1-1	CSATILNTEAFF
TRBV7-8	TRBJ2-6	CASSLGDQPHGANVLTF
TRBV3-1	TRBJ2-1	CASSPGTHSYNEQFF
TRBV14	TRBJ2-7	CASSQEGVREQYF
TRBV6-5	TRBJ2-3	CASSYSPGPIRDTQYF
TRBV7-9	TRBJ1-1	CASSEYSLVNTEAFF
TRBV12-3/TRBV12-4	TRBJ2-7	CASSFAGETYEQYF
TRBV28	TRBJ2-1	CASLAGGLYNEQFF
TRBV20-1	TRBJ2-1	CSALGQGPSYNEQFF
TRBV12-3/TRBV12-4	TRBJ1-2	CASSLYRGGYTF
TRBV12-3/TRBV12-4	TRBJ1-5	CASRAPGAGNRAQHF
TRBV18	TRBJ2-7	CASSPQDRPSYEQYF
TRBV11-1	TRBJ2-5	CASSFHGTGGETQYF
TRBV10-2	TRBJ2-3	CAGSRTSDTQYF
TRBV6-1	TRBJ1-5	CASSESGTYPQQPQHF
TRBV7-9	TRBJ2-1	CASSLAENEQFF